This T cell receptor beta chain was captured in a study of blood T cell repertoires in COVID-19. Study summary: Samples taken during acute and convalescent COVID-19 were collected in the United States, Italy and Spain.

The protocol was immunoSEQ multiplex PCR, while the TCRdb copy is restricted to in-frame clones and leaves out a portion. Of roughly 400,000 clones in the sample, roughly 88% were seen once. The CDR3 extends over 12 amino acids. Looked up from germline, CDR1 is DFQATT and CDR2 is SNEGSKA (reference sequence). V gave up 3 bases and J gave up 4 bases; unmatched junction bases: 2. The source of this sequence is a woman aged 18-29 years who had been exposed to COVID-19. The sequenced material came from PBMCs or T cells enriched from blood (not recorded which). The chain is built from TRBV20-1 and TRBJ1-2, with TRBD1 matching over 7 bases. CDR3 bases: TGCAGTGCTAGTGAGGGGGCCTATGGCTACACCTTC. It yields the protein CSASEGAYGYTF.